One and the same sample provided the 30 T cell receptor beta chains below, sequenced in a study of blood T cell repertoires in COVID-19. Some clones are missing from TCRdb's copy, which holds only in-frame ones; the method was immunoSEQ multiplex PCR. The table includes fewer than 300,000 clones, more than 75% detected once. What was sequenced was peripheral blood. Every receptor here comes from a man in his fifties with COVID-19, enrolled during active disease.

The V gene is TRBV18, the J gene TRBJ2-7, with a tentative D call TRBD1 (5 bases). V lost 1 base to trimming and J lost 6 bases, with 13 bases between them. CDR3 length: 14 residues. The germline V gene has CDR1 KGHSH and CDR2 LQKENI. As DNA, the CDR3 is TGTGCCAGCTCACCACTGGGGCAGGGCGCCGAGCAGTACTTC. Translating gives CASSPLGQGAEQYF.

The rearrangement links TRBV5-1 to TRBJ2-7; TRBD2 matches at 8 bases. There are 17 residues in the CDR3. Looked up from germline, CDR1 is SGHRS and CDR2 is YFSETQ. V lost 3 bases to trimming and J lost 5 bases; unmatched junction nucleotides: 16. The CDR3 DNA is TGCGCCAGCAGCTACCGGGGGGGCGCCCTTCCCGGGGACGAGCAGTACTTC. It translates to CASSYRGGALPGDEQYF. Full variable domain (outside the CDR3, taken from reference TRBV5-1 and TRBJ2-7): KAGVTQTPRYLIKTRGQQVTLSCSPISGHRSVSWYQQTPGQGLQFLFEYFSETQRNKGNFPGRFSGRQFSNSRSEMNVSTLELGDSALYLCASSYRGGALPGDEQYFGPGTRLTVT.

This chain uses TRBV27 with TRBJ2-2; D unclear. The CDR3 spans 13 residues. The ends were cut back, 4 bases at V and 8 bases at J, with 11 bases in the middle. Germline V CDR1 and CDR2: MNHEY, SMNVEV (reference sequence). CDR3 loop: CASSSLKRGELFF. The CDR3 nucleotides are TGTGCCAGCAGTTCTCTTAAACGGGGGGAGCTGTTTTTT.

This clone was seen a handful of times. This sequence joins TRBV3-1 (or the pseudogene TRBV3-2) and TRBJ1-2, with D perhaps TRBD1 (6 bases). The CDR3 consists of 15 residues. V was shortened by 0 bases and J by 1 base, with 9 bases between the two germline ends. CDR1 LGHDT and CDR2 YNNKEL come from the germline V gene (reference sequence). The CDR3 loop is CASSQDRGFNYGYTF. CDR3 in DNA: TGTGCCAGCAGCCAAGATAGGGGGTTTAACTATGGCTACACCTTC.

The chain carries TRBV5-4 and TRBJ2-1; 11 nucleotides agree with TRBD2. Germline V gene data show CDR1 as SGHNT and CDR2 as YYREEE (reference sequence). This CDR3 comprises 15 residues. V trimming: 4 bases; J trimming: 5 bases; junction bases outside the gene matches: 5. The CDR3 spells CASSTGTSGNNEQFF. For the CDR3, the DNA is TGTGCCAGCAGCACGGGGACTAGCGGTAACAATGAGCAGTTCTTC.

The chain uses TRBV3-1 (or the pseudogene TRBV3-2) and TRBJ1-5; D not resolved. Germline V gene lookup returns CDR1 LGHDT and CDR2 YNNKEL (reference sequence). V lost 0 bases, J lost 5 bases, and 2 bases lay in between. The CDR3 length is 12 residues. CDR3 residues: CASSQDDQPQHF. CDR3 nucleotides: TGTGCCAGCAGCCAAGACGATCAGCCCCAGCATTTT.

The chain is built from TRBV7-3 and TRBJ2-1, with D perhaps TRBD2 (6 bases). Germline V gene lookup returns CDR1 SGHTA and CDR2 FQGTGA. Trimming shortened V by 0 bases and J by 6 bases, and 9 bases separated the two germline ends. This CDR3 comprises 14 residues. The CDR3 nucleotides are TGTGCCAGCAGCTTAACGTGGGACTCCAATGAGCAGTTCTTC. This codes for CASSLTWDSNEQFF.

This clone was recorded only once. This sequence joins TRBV5-1 and TRBJ2-1; 9 bases match TRBD2. Unmatched junction bases numbered 9, after V lost 4 bases and J lost 4 bases. Germline CDR1 reads SGHRS; CDR2 reads YFSETQ. This CDR3 region has 16 residues. The CDR3 region has the DNA TGCGCCAGCAGCCCCCGGCTAGCGGGAAGGTACAATGAGCAGTTCTTC. This gives the protein CASSPRLAGRYNEQFF. Full variable domain (rest looked up from reference TRBV5-1 and TRBJ2-1): KAGVTQTPRYLIKTRGQQVTLSCSPISGHRSVSWYQQTPGQGLQFLFEYFSETQRNKGNFPGRFSGRQFSNSRSEMNVSTLELGDSALYLCASSPRLAGRYNEQFFGPGTRLTVL.

This clone was observed a few times. The V gene is TRBV5-1, the J gene TRBJ2-2; the match to TRBD2 covers 11 bases. Germline trimming cut 4 bases from V and 6 bases from J; bases unmatched to any gene: 2. The CDR3 is 14 residues long. Germline values: CDR1 SGHRS, CDR2 YFSETQ. The chain's CDR3 is CASSPTSGAGELFF. The CDR3 DNA reads as TGCGCCAGCAGCCCGACTAGCGGGGCCGGGGAGCTGTTTTTT.

This clone was recorded once. The chain uses TRBV28 and TRBJ1-5, with D perhaps TRBD1 (6 bases). The V end was cut by 6 bases, the J end by 9 bases, with 18 bases between. Germline V gene data show CDR1 as MDHEN and CDR2 as SYDVKM. CDR3 size: 14 residues. The CDR3 protein is CASSLWGGQRPQHF. Here the CDR3 DNA reads TGTGCCAGCAGCCTATGGGGGGGCCAGAGGCCCCAGCATTTT.

The rearrangement links TRBV21-1 to TRBJ2-5; the table's D call of TRBD2 was not tested on the DNA. TRBV21-1 has pseudogene status. This CDR3 comprises 18 residues. CDR3 nucleotide sequence: TGTGCCAGCAGCAAAGTGACTAGCGGGAGGGCCATCGACGAGACCCAGTACTTC. Its translation: CASSKVTSGRAIDETQYF.

Of note for this clone: At one of its ends the junction is not consistent with the germline gene, which may arise from a read error. The genes are TRBV7-9 and TRBJ1-5; D is unclear. Germline V gene sequence: CDR1 SEHNR, CDR2 FQNEAQ (reference sequence). CDR3 length: 15 amino acids. The CDR3 sequence: CASTPGAFSDQPQHF. CDR3 DNA sequence: TGTGCCAGCACGCCAGGTGCTTTTAGCGATCAGCCCCAGCATTTT.

This rearrangement joins TRBV15 to TRBJ2-3; 13 bases fit TRBD2. CDR3 length: 17 amino acids. V lost 1 base and J lost 5; bases outside the gene matches: 6. Germline V gene lookup returns CDR1 LNHNV and CDR2 YYDKDF (reference sequence). CDR3 nucleotides: TGTGCCACCAGCAGAGGAGCACTAGCGGGGGGGATAGATACGCAGTATTTT. Translated, it gives CATSRGALAGGIDTQYF.

The gene calls are TRBV11-3 and TRBJ1-2; weak D call: TRBD1 (6 bases). Between the trimmed V and J ends, which lost 0 bases and 3 bases, there was a span of 26 bases. The CDR3 has 20 amino acids. The germline V gene has CDR1 SGHNT and CDR2 YENEEA. The CDR3 nucleotides read TGTGCCAGCAGCTTAGAGCCCGCACCTAGAGGGACACTCTTAGACTATGGCTACACCTTC. Its protein product is CASSLEPAPRGTLLDYGYTF.

The chain employs TRBV6-5 and TRBJ1-2; maybe TRBD1 (6 bases). V lost 7 bases to trimming and J lost 12 bases, with 21 bases between them. From germline, CDR1 is MNHEY and CDR2 SVGAGI. The CDR3 sequence is 13 residues long. CDR3 amino acids: CASISAGALGNTF. The CDR3 DNA follows: TGTGCCAGCATCTCGGCGGGGGCCCTCGGGAACACCTTC.

The CDR3 loop reads CASKDGTPRETQYF. The CDR3 DNA is TGTGCCAGTAAGGACGGGACACCACGAGAGACCCAGTACTTC. This chain connects TRBV19 to TRBJ2-5, with D maybe TRBD1 (6 bases). Trimming took 7 bases from V and 4 from J, leaving 16 bases between them. This CDR3 region has 14 residues. Looked up from germline, CDR1 is LNHDA and CDR2 is SQIVND (reference sequence).

The J gene is TRBJ1-1, the V gene TRBV7-2; no firm D call. The length of the CDR3 is 13 residues. From germline, CDR1 is SGHTA and CDR2 FQGNSA. V was trimmed by 11 bases and J by 1 base, leaving 14 bases between them. The CDR3 here is CASGRGPNTEAFF. CDR3 nucleotide sequence: TGTGCCTCAGGTCGGGGTCCGAACACTGAAGCTTTCTTT. Drawing the rest from reference TRBV7-2 and TRBJ1-1, the complete variable domain is GAGVSQSPSNKVTEKGKDVELRCDPISGHTALYWYRQSLGQGLEFLIYFQGNSAPDKSGLPSDRFSAERTGGSVSTLTIQRTQQEDSAVYLCASGRGPNTEAFFGQGTRLTVV.

The chain carries TRBV12-5 and TRBJ1-1; maybe TRBD1 (5 bases). This CDR3 comprises 17 residues. The V gene lost 0 bases and the J gene lost 0 bases, with 14 bases spanning the gap. Germline V gives CDR1 LGHNT, CDR2 FRNRAP. CDR3 nucleotide sequence: TGTGCTAGTGGTTTGGTACGAAAAGGACACATGAACACTGAAGCTTTCTTT. Translated, it gives CASGLVRKGHMNTEAFF.

This chain links TRBV5-1 with TRBJ2-6, with 7 bases identical to TRBD1. This CDR3 is built from 16 residues. V was clipped by 5 bases and J by 3 bases; unmatched bases: 8. Germline V CDR1 and CDR2: SGHRS, YFSETQ. CDR3 DNA: TGCGCCAGCAGGTTGAAGGGGGCGCTTGGGGCCAACGTCCTGACTTTC. Translated: CASRLKGALGANVLTF.

This clone has only a few counts. The gene calls are TRBV3-1 (or the pseudogene TRBV3-2) and TRBJ2-1; 10 positions match TRBD2. The CDR3 length is 16 residues. CDR1 is LGHDT, CDR2 YNNKEL, per germline (reference sequence). With V trimmed by 4 bases and J by 6 bases, 9 bases remained unmatched. CDR3 bases: TGTGCCAGCAGCCCTACAACTAGCGGGGCGTCCAATGAGCAGTTCTTC. This codes for CASSPTTSGASNEQFF.

This clone was observed a few times. The gene calls are TRBV6-5 and TRBJ2-2, with 8 positions matching TRBD2. The junction had 4 bases not matched to a gene; V was cut back by 7 bases and J by 3 bases. CDR3 length: 14 amino acids. From germline, CDR1 is MNHEY and CDR2 SVGAGI. The CDR3 region is CASTLAGYTGELFF. CDR3 DNA: TGTGCCAGCACTTTAGCGGGGTACACCGGGGAGCTGTTTTTT.

The chain recombines TRBV6-2 or TRBV6-3 with TRBJ2-4; no reliable D call. Trimming left V 5 bases short and J 9 bases short, with 17 bases between. Germline CDR1 is MNHEY and CDR2 is SVGEGT. CDR3 length: 14 amino acids. The DNA for the CDR3 is TGTGCCAGCAGTAACGGCCTGATAGCTGTCATTCAGTACTTC. It yields the protein CASSNGLIAVIQYF.

This chain uses TRBV6-5 with TRBJ2-5, with D possibly being TRBD2 (7 bases). This CDR3 has 15 amino acids. Trimming took 6 bases from V and 5 from J, leaving 19 bases between them. CDR1 is MNHEY and CDR2 is SVGAGI in the germline V gene. The CDR3 DNA reads TGTGCCAGCAGCTCCTCGGGGGGCAGGAGTGAGACCCAGTACTTC. Translating gives CASSSSGGRSETQYF.

The chain has TRBV2 and TRBJ2-7, with TRBD2 identical over 11 bases. The germline V gene encodes CDR1 SNHLY and CDR2 FYNNEI. The CDR3 length is 15 residues. V trimming: 4 bases; J trimming: 7 bases; junction bases outside the gene matches: 9. The CDR3 DNA reads as TGTGCCAGCAGTGTTTTAGCGGGAGGGCCGTTAGAGCAGTACTTC. This sequence encodes CASSVLAGGPLEQYF.

Comments on this clone: The junction shows a germline mismatch at one end, possibly a read error. The V call is TRBV30, the J call TRBJ2-5; 11 bases align to TRBD2. The CDR3 has 13 residues. Per the germline V gene, CDR1 is GTSNPN and CDR2 is SVGIG (reference sequence). The CDR3 DNA reads TGTGCCTGGCGACTAGCGGGGTCAGAGGCCCAGTACTTC. It encodes CAWRLAGSEAQYF.

The V call is TRBV11-3, the J call TRBJ2-1; D call uncertain. CDR3 length: 13 amino acids. V dropped 4 bases and J dropped 5 bases, with 9 bases sitting between them. Germline assignment: CDR1 SGHNT and CDR2 YENEEA. DNA for the CDR3: TGTGCCAGCAGCTCCGACTCGGACAATGAGCAGTTCTTC. It is translated as CASSSDSDNEQFF.

The rearrangement links TRBV13 to TRBJ2-1; TRBD2 matches 9 bases. The trim removed 4 bases at V and 4 bases at J, leaving 11 bases unmatched. CDR1 and CDR2 from the germline V gene are PRHDT and FYEKMQ (reference sequence). The CDR3 sequence is 17 residues long. The CDR3 DNA reads as TGTGCCAGCAGCTCCCAAGGCGGGGGGGCCAAGTACAATGAGCAGTTCTTC. Protein product: CASSSQGGGAKYNEQFF.

The chain combines TRBV6-5 with TRBJ2-3; 7 bases match TRBD2. Looked up from germline, CDR1 is MNHEY and CDR2 is SVGAGI. This CDR3 has 13 amino acids. V lost 0 bases and J lost 6; bases outside the gene matches: 0. The chain's CDR3 is CASSYSLADTQYF. CDR3 nucleotide sequence: TGTGCCAGCAGTTACTCACTAGCGGATACGCAGTATTTT.

This clone was picked up one time. The J gene is TRBJ1-4, the V gene TRBV30; D unclear. CDR1 is GTSNPN, CDR2 SVGIG, per germline (reference sequence). The CDR3 runs to 13 residues. V was shortened by 2 bases and J by 8 bases, with 12 bases between the two germline ends. CDR3 sequence (DNA): TGTGCCTGGAGTCCCGGGATCTCCGAAAAACTGTTTTTT. Encoded protein: CAWSPGISEKLFF.

The gene calls are TRBV5-5 and TRBJ2-5; TRBD1 matches at 10 bases. There are 16 residues in the CDR3. J gave up 4 bases and V 2 bases, and 8 bases lay outside the gene matches. CDR1 and CDR2 from the germline V gene are SGHKS and YYEKEE (reference sequence). As DNA, the CDR3 is TGTGCCAGCAGCTTATCCGGGACAGGGGTTGGAGAGACCCAGTACTTC. It is translated as CASSLSGTGVGETQYF.